Reported below is one T cell receptor (beta chain). Time point: newly diagnosed GD, antithyroid drugs for less than 3 months. RNA extracted from PBMCs served as the sequencing template. The data derive from a study of regulatory T cells in long-lasting Graves disease. For TCR beta, libraries came from iRepertoire HTBI primers and Arm-PCR of CDR3 regions. TCRdb fed the multiplex PCR reads into MiXCR, producing one record per CDR3 protein. The profile shows roughly 500,000 distinct CDR3 sequences, approximately 12% of them singletons. Looked up from germline, CDR1 is LGHDT and CDR2 is YNNKEL (reference sequence). The CDR3 has 16 residues. The trim removed 3 bases at V and 7 bases at J, leaving 10 bases unmatched. This sample was shared with a second study, whose subject was T cells in Graves' hyperthyroidism and ophthalmopathy.

Sequences were derived from peripheral blood mononuclear cells (PBMCs), sampled at new diagnosis, from a patient treated with antithyroid drugs. V usage is TRBV3-1 and J usage is TRBJ2-7; TRBD2 matches at 12 bases. The receptor comes from a man aged 30 to 39 with Graves disease. Here the CDR3 reads CASSQPSSGRAVEQYF. The CDR3 nucleotides read TGTGCCAGCAGCCAGCCATCTAGCGGGAGGGCCGTTGAGCAGTACTTC.